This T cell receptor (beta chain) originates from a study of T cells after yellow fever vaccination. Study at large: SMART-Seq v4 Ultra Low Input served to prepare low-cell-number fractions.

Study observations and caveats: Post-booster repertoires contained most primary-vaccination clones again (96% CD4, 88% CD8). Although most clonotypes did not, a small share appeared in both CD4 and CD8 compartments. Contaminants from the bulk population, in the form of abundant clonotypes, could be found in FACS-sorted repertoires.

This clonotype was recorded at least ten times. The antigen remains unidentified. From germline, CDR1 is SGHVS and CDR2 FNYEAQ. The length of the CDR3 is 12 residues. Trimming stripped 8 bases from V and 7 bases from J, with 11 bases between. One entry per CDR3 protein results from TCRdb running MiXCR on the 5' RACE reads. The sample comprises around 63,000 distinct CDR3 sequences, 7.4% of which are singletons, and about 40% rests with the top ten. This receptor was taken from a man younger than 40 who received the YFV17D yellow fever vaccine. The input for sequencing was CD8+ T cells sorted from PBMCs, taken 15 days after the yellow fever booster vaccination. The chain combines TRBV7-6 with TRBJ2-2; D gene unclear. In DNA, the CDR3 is TGTGCCAGCCAATTTTGGGGCGGGGAGCTGTTTTTT. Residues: CASQFWGGELFF.